This record looks at one T cell receptor beta chain sequence and its context. This clonotype has ten or more counts. Its antigen is still unknown. No per-base quality is available; no much larger clone lies one base away. Hyperthyroidism patients were newly diagnosed, had a disease duration of under 2 months, and were aged 18 to 65 years. Patients with uncontrolled infections, other autoimmune diseases, pregnancy or lactation were excluded. Diagnoses were established on the basis of clinical symptoms, serum thyroxine and TRAb, thyroid ultrasound, and orbital computed tomography. Blood from progressor patients was drawn when they were first diagnosed with hyperthyroidism, before any ophthalmopathy symptoms appeared. PBMCs were isolated from 8 to 10 ml of fresh peripheral blood by Ficoll-Paque density gradient centrifugation. Progressor patients were defined as those initially diagnosed with Graves' hyperthyroidism in whom ophthalmopathy developed during follow-up. Trizol reagent was used to extract total RNA, and RNA quality was then checked on an Agilent 2100 Bioanalyzer.

TCR beta CDR3 regions were amplified from RNA transcripts. The first round of RT-PCR for the TCR CDR3 was performed with the HTBI primer set and the Qiagen OneStep RT-PCR kit. A second multiplex PCR round built the libraries, followed by size selection and purification. Paired-end sequencing of the libraries was performed with 100 bp reads on an Illumina HiSeq2000. The study's processing was this. Raw data were processed with SOAPnuke, discarding reads with adapters, uncalled bases, mean Phred below 15, or no exact constant-primer or identifier match. COPE v1.2.5 was used to merge the high-quality paired reads, and each unique nucleotide sequence was defined as a clonotype. MiTCR v1.1 was used to align the clonotypes against IMGT TRBV, TRBD and TRBJ reference segments. Analysis was restricted to V-J combinations with a frequency above 0.0001, which covered about 99% of repertoires. The TCS score was defined as the ratio of F50 (clonal expansion) to E x V (chaos), calculated using BLOSUM62-based TCRdist between CDR3 peptides within each V-J. Welch's t-statistics and random forest reduced some 510 V-J features to about 13, which were used in a naive Bayes classifier (R e1071). TCRdb cleaned the public reads at Q25 with fastp, built clones with MiXCR and kept in-frame beta chains. Here each entry gathers all rows of one CDR3 protein and keeps the most common genes and DNA. The V and J calls and clone size come from TCRdb's table, not from the authors' own analysis. The sample contains fewer than 350,000 distinct CDR3 sequences, roughly 15% of them found a single time. 30% to 35% of the sample is in the top ten clones.

This specimen comes from a study of T cells in Graves' hyperthyroidism and ophthalmopathy (dated by TCRdb to about 2019). As for the study more broadly: Peripheral blood was collected at initial diagnosis, before any treatment. To identify TCR V-J signatures that set the groups apart, the researchers used a discovery cohort of 100 patients, made up of roughly 40 with Graves' ophthalmopathy and about 60 with stable Graves' hyperthyroidism. An independent validation cohort of around 19 hyperthyroidism patients and more than 15 patients who later progressed to ophthalmopathy tested prospective prediction of ophthalmopathy. The 75 to 100 discovery patients were randomly split 7:3 into training and test sets. In addition, the study compared T-cell repertoires in thyroid tissue and in blood from six Graves' hyperthyroidism patients. After sampling, hyperthyroidism patients received methimazole starting at 30 mg daily, and ophthalmopathy patients received high-dose intravenous methylprednisolone. The paper reports TCR Vbeta CDR3 sequencing of about 140 peripheral blood samples: 43 ophthalmopathy, around 80 hyperthyroidism and around 17 progressor patients.

What the work shows at the level of the full study, not this receptor alone: Sample size was not statistically predetermined, and blinding of investigators to group allocation was not performed. A model built on a 13 V-J signature distinguished ophthalmopathy from stable hyperthyroidism, reaching about 89% sensitivity and 81.08% specificity in cross-validation and 80%/75% in testing. Most expanded thyroid clonotypes (frequency above 0.001) were also found in blood, which suggests that blood repertoires may mirror thyroid immune responses. In validation, the model predicted progression to ophthalmopathy with 55% to 71% sensitivity and about 72% specificity, a median of approximately 6.5 months before onset.

The receptor was derived from a woman aged 50 to 60 with Graves' hyperthyroidism that later progressed to Graves' ophthalmopathy. Sample: blood.

The CDR3 has the sequence CSARSAGGPYEQYF. The DNA sequence follows: TGCAGTGCTAGATCAGCGGGAGGCCCCTACGAGCAGTACTTC. The V and J segments used are TRBV20-1 and TRBJ2-7; 9 central bases correspond to TRBD2. The CDR3 goes from the cysteine to the phenylalanine over 14 residues. Only the CDR3 DNA stays, 42 bases, in frame from base 1. V loses 2 bases at its end and J loses 2 bases; junction bases beyond the gene matches: 4. CDR1 DFQATT and CDR2 SNEGSKA are derived from the germline V gene (reference sequence).